This TCR beta chain was sequenced for a study of cytomegalovirus exposure and HLA in healthy donors. Per the germline V gene, CDR1 is MDHEN and CDR2 is SYDVKM. V trimming: 3 bases; J trimming: 4 bases; junction bases outside the gene matches: 11. The CDR3 spans 16 residues. Both 60 Vbeta primers and 13 Jbeta primers went into the PCR. Only in-frame clones appear in the TCRdb table, and some are missing; sequencing was by immunoSEQ multiplex PCR. The sample lists about 110,000 clones; about 70% were seen once. This chain links TRBV28 with TRBJ2-5; 7 nucleotides line up with TRBD1. The sample was PBMCs. The TCR was taken from a woman between 50 and 59 years old in good health and CMV-seropositive. The CDR3 nucleotides read TGTGCCAGCAGTTTGGCCTGGAAGGGGGCTGGAGAGACCCAGTACTTC. Its protein product is CASSLAWKGAGETQYF.